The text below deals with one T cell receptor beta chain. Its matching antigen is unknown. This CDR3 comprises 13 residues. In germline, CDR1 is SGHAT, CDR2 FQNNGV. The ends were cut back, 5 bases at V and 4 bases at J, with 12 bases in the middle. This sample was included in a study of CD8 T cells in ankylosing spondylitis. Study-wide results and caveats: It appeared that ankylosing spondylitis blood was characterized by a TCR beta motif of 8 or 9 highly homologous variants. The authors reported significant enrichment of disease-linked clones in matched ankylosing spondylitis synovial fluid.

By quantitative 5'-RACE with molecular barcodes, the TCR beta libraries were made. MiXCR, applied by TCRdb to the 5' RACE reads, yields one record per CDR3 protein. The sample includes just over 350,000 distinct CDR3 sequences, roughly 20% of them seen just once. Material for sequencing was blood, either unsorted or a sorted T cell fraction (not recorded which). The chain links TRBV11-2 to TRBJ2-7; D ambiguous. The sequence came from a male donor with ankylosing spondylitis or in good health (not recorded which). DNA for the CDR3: TGTGCCAGCAGCGAAGAGGATTGGTACGAGCAGTACTTC. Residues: CASSEEDWYEQYF.